The TCR beta chain under discussion was sequenced for a study of CD8 T cells in ankylosing spondylitis. TCRdb analysed the 5' RACE reads with MiXCR anew, one entry per CDR3 protein. The profile shows roughly 670,000 distinct CDR3 sequences, around 19% of them singletons. The study, taken as a whole, reports: A CD8+ phenotype characterized the disease-linked clones, which were relatively rare in peripheral blood. Some motif variants were previously reported in reactive arthritis synovial fluid and blood. Several highly homologous variants made up a TCR beta motif, and this motif appeared characteristic of ankylosing spondylitis blood.

This clonotype was seen many times. Its antigen is as yet unknown. The clonotype was recovered from a male donor with ankylosing spondylitis. The sequenced sample was blood, either unsorted or a sorted T cell fraction (not recorded which).

CDR3 loop: CASSQVAGSYEQYF. The DNA for the CDR3 is TGCGCCAGCAGCCAAGTGGCGGGCTCCTACGAGCAGTACTTC. The chain combines TRBV4-3 with TRBJ2-7; D might be TRBD2 (5 bases). The V end was cut by 1 base, the J end by 0 bases, with 7 bases between. CDR1 LGHNA and CDR2 YSLEER come from the germline V gene. The CDR3 consists of 14 residues.